The source of this TCR beta chain is a study of blood T cell repertoires in COVID-19 (TCRdb year 2020). For context, the study as a whole: The collaborator samples originated in the United States, Italy and Spain and spanned the acute and convalescent phases of COVID-19. Deeply sampled blood TCRbeta repertoires from subjects exposed to, actively infected with, or recovered from COVID-19 were included in the dataset. The material from the prospective study consisted of cDNA or gDNA derived from T cells, B-cell-depleted T cells, or PBMCs. The repertoires were released in a freely available public database intended as a resource for research on the immune response to SARS-CoV-2. The samples were drawn from the first 160 participants of the ongoing ImmuneRACE study and from roughly 1,300 subjects provided by 6 global collaborators. Sample metadata almost always included a de-identified subject ID, COVID-19 status, age in years and sex. Where available, HLA class I and class II types were obtained from metadata supplied by the sample provider rather than from assay-based typing.

Each collaborating institution followed its own protocols to collect whole blood in K2EDTA tubes. Collaborator samples were shipped for TCRbeta analysis as frozen whole blood, isolated PBMCs, or DNA extracted from either sample type. The count of this clone is one. No antigen is known for it. There are no base qualities to consult, and no much larger clone falls within one base. Germline trimming: 1 base from V, 2 bases from J; junction bases outside gene matches: 7. CDR1 and CDR2 were assigned from the germline V gene as MGHRA and YSYEKL. The CDR3, cysteine through phenylalanine, is 17 amino acids long. The DNA shown is the 51-base CDR3, in frame from base 1. TCRbeta CDR3 regions were amplified from genomic DNA by means of the immunoSEQ Assay, a bias-controlled multiplex PCR. In the source study's methods: Nucleated cell counts per sample were estimated from amplification of reference gene primers within the assay. To quantify the absolute abundance of each unique TCRbeta CDR3 rearrangement, sequence reads were collapsed and filtered. For each sample, productive Simpson clonality was calculated by taking the square root of Simpson's diversity index across productive rearrangements. In TCRdb, the immuneACCESS table is reduced to in-frame sequences with V and J assigned. These tables do not hold every clone; where another copy was compared, an unresolved V gene accounts for under half, and the others remain unexplained. The V and J calls and clone size were taken over from that table, and D and trimming were inferred from the DNA. The sample records about 60,000 clones, about 83% of which are singletons. Roughly 6% of the sample lies in the top ten.

Broader findings and caveats from the paper: How much clinical and demographic metadata was included differed by source and by participant, and the metadata was provided uncurated.

The sequenced sample consisted of peripheral blood. This chain is built from TRBV4-1 and TRBJ2-7, with TRBD2 identical over 11 junction bases. The clonotype originates from a human donor in a cohort sampled during active COVID-19. The encoded CDR3 is CASSQVWATSGAYEQYF. In nucleotides, the sequence is TGCGCCAGCAGCCAAGTATGGGCGACTAGCGGGGCCTACGAGCAGTACTTC.